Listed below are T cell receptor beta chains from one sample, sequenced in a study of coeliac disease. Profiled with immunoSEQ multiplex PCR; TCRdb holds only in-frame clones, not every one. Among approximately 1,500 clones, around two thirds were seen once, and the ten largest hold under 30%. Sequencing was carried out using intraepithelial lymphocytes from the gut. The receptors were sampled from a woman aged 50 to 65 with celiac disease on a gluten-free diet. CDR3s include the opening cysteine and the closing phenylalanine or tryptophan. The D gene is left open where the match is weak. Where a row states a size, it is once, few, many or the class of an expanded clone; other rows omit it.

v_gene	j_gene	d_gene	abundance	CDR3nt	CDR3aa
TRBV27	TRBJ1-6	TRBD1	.	TGTGCCAGCACCCTCCGTGCGGGACAGGGGTATAATTCACCCCTCCACTTT	CASTLRAGQGYNSPLHF
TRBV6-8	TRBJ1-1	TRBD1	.	TGTGCCAGCAGTTATCAGGACAGGGTAGAGGGGAACACTGAAGCTTTCTTT	CASSYQDRVEGNTEAFF
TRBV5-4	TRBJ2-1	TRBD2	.	TGTGCCAGCAGCTTGAACAGCGGGGAGTACAATGAGCAGTTCTTC	CASSLNSGEYNEQFF
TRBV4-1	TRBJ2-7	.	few	TGCGCCAGCAGCCCCCAGCCTACCGGGACTTATAACTACGAGCAGTACTTC	CASSPQPTGTYNYEQYF
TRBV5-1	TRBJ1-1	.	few	TGCGCCAGCAGCCGCCCACGGGACACTGAAGCTTTCTTT	CASSRPRDTEAFF
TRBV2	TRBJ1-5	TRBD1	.	TGTGCCAGCAGCCGGACAGGGGGCGATCAGCCCCAGCATTTT	CASSRTGGDQPQHF
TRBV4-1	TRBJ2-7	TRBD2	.	TGCGCCAGCAGCCAAGTCCTTCCCTCCGCGGGGGGAAGGTACGAGCAGTACTTC	CASSQVLPSAGGRYEQYF
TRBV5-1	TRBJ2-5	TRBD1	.	TGCGCCAGCAGCTTGTCCGAGGACAGGGGGCAAGAGACCCAGTACTTC	CASSLSEDRGQETQYF
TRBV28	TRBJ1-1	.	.	TGTGCCAGCAGTTTTTGGACACAAGGAGCTTTCTTT	CASSFWTQGAFF
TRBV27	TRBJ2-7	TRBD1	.	TGTGCCAGCAGGACCGGGACAGGGGGGACCTACGAGCAGTACTTC	CASRTGTGGTYEQYF
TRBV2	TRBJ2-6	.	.	TGTGCCAGCAGTGAAGCGCTTTTGGGAGGTGGGGCCAACGTCCTGACTTTC	CASSEALLGGGANVLTF
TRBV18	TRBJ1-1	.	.	TGTGCCAGCTCACCACTTCGGGGGTCTGAAGCTTTCTTT	CASSPLRGSEAFF
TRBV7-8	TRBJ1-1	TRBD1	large	TGTGCCAGCAGCTTAGCCCGGGACAGGATCTTGAACACTGAAGCTTTCTTT	CASSLARDRILNTEAFF
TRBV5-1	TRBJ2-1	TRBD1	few	TGCGCCAGCAGCGCCCTCTCCGGGACAGCCTACAATGAGCAGTTCTTC	CASSALSGTAYNEQFF
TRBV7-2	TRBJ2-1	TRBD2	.	TGTGCCAGCACCCGTGGTAGCGGGGGGGCCTTTTCCTACAATGAGCAGTTCTTC	CASTRGSGGAFSYNEQFF
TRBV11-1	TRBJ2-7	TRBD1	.	TGTGCCAGCAGCTGGGACAGATCTTTGGACGAGCAGTACTTC	CASSWDRSLDEQYF
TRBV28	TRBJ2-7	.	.	TGTGCCAGCAGTTTCGACTTACTTTACTTC	CASSFDLLYF
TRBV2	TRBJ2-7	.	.	TGTGCCAGCAGTGATTTGAGGTCCGAGCAGTACTTC	CASSDLRSEQYF
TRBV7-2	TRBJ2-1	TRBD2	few	TGTGCCAGCAGCTACGGACTAGCGGGGGGTTATGAGCAGTTCTTC	CASSYGLAGGYEQFF
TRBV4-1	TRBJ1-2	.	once	TGCGCCAGCAGCCGCGTGACCCGGGGGGACTATGGCTACACCTTC	CASSRVTRGDYGYTF
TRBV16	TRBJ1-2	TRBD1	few	TGTGCCAGCAGCCAAGCGGACAGGGGAAATGGCTACACCTTC	CASSQADRGNGYTF
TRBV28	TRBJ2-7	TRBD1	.	TGTGCCAGCAGTTTAATGGACAGGGAGCACTTC	CASSLMDREHF
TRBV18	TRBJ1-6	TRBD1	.	TGTGCCAGCTCACCAGGGACAGGGGATTATTCACCCCTCCACTTT	CASSPGTGDYSPLHF
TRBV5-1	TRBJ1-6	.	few	TGCGCCAGCCGCCAGGACGCGGGAACTTCACCCCTCCACTTT	CASRQDAGTSPLHF
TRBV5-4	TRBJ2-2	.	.	TGTGCCAGCAGCTTGTTTCTTCTCGGTCGGGGCGGGGAGCTGTTTTTT	CASSLFLLGRGGELFF
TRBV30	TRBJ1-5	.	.	TGTGCCTGGAGTGGAGGGTATAGCAATCAGCCCCAGCATTTT	CAWSGGYSNQPQHF
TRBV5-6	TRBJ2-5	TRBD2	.	TGTGCCAGCAGCTTCGTCCCCGGGGGGGGGCCTCTAGAGACCCAGTACTTC	CASSFVPGGGPLETQYF
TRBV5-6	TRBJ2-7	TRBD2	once	TGTGCCAGCAGCTTGGAACTAGCGGGGATTTACGAGCAGTACTTC	CASSLELAGIYEQYF
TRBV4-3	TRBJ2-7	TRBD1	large	TGCGCCAGCAGCCAGGGCTTCCAGGGGACAGGGGGCGAGCAGTACTTC	CASSQGFQGTGGEQYF
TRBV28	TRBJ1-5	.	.	TGTGCCAGCAGTTCCCGGTACCAGCCCCAGCATTTT	CASSSRYQPQHF
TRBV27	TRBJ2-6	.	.	TGTGCCAGCACCCGGACCGGGCAGGGTTTAGGTGGGGCCAACGTCCTGACTTTC	CASTRTGQGLGGANVLTF
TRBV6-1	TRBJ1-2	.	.	TGTGCCAGCAGTTCCACAGGGAAGAGCTATGGCTACACCTTC	CASSSTGKSYGYTF
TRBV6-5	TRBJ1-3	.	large	TGTGCCAGCGGGAGAGGGTTTTCGGCTGGAAACACCATATATTTT	CASGRGFSAGNTIYF
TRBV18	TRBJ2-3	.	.	TGTGCCAGCTCACCGTTCCAGGGGACCACAGATACGCAGTATTTT	CASSPFQGTTDTQYF
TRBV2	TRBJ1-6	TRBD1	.	TGTGCCAGCAGTACACAGGGGCCGTCTAATTCACCCCTCCACTTT	CASSTQGPSNSPLHF
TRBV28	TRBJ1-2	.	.	TGTGCCAGCACCTCCCGAGACTACTATGGCTACACCTTC	CASTSRDYYGYTF
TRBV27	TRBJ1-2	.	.	TGTGCCAGCAGACATTTAGCAGGGTTTCGGGGCTACACCTTC	CASRHLAGFRGYTF
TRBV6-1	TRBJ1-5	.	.	TGTGCCAGCAGTGAGGCTTTTGGTCAGCCCCAGCATTTT	CASSEAFGQPQHF
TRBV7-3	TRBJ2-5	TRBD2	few	TGTGCCAGCAGCTTGTCCGGGACTAGCGGGGGCATACACCAAGAGACCCAGTACTTC	CASSLSGTSGGIHQETQYF
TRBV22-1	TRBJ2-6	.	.	TGTCCTGGGAGGATAAAGCGAAAGCGAACAAGTCGGGCCAACGTCCTGACTTTC	CPGRIKRKRTSRANVLTF
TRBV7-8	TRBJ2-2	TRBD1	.	TGTGCCAGCAGCTTACTACCGGGACAGATGAACACCGGGGAGCTGTTTTTT	CASSLLPGQMNTGELFF
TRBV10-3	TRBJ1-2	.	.	TGTGCCATCAGTGATAAAGGCTACACCTTC	CAISDKGYTF
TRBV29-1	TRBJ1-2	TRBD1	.	TGCAGCGTTGAAGACACCTTACAGGGGGACTATGGCTACACCTTC	CSVEDTLQGDYGYTF
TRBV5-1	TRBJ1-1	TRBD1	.	TGCGCCAGCAGCGAAGCCGGGACAGGGGGCACTGAAGCTTTCTTT	CASSEAGTGGTEAFF
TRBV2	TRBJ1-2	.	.	TGTGCCAGCAGTGAAGGGGACAATGCCTATGGCTACACCTTC	CASSEGDNAYGYTF